What follows are 16 T cell receptor beta chains derived from one specimen sequenced in a study of cytomegalovirus exposure and HLA in healthy donors. The PCR had 60 Vbeta and 13 Jbeta primers. Method: immunoSEQ multiplex PCR; TCRdb's copy keeps in-frame clones and lacks some. The table lists around 130,000 clones, about three quarters of them singletons, with approximately 1.5% in the top ten. Sequenced material: PBMCs. These receptors all stem from a woman aged 18-29 years in good health and CMV-seronegative.

This clone was found once. V usage is TRBV7-8 and J usage is TRBJ2-4; 8 bases match TRBD1. Germline CDR1 SGHVS, CDR2 FQNEAQ. This CDR3 contains 16 residues. V lost 2 bases, J lost 6 bases, and 9 bases stayed unmatched. This chain's CDR3 is CASSLIRGPRGNIQYF. The CDR3 DNA follows: TGTGCCAGCAGCTTAATCAGGGGGCCCCGGGGAAACATTCAGTACTTC. The full variable domain, rest sourced from reference TRBV7-8 and TRBJ2-4, is GAGVSQSPRYKVAKRGQDVALRCDPISGHVSLFWYQQALGQGPEFLTYFQNEAQLDKSGLPSDRFFAERPEGSVSTLKIQRTQQEDSAVYLCASSLIRGPRGNIQYFGAGTRLSVL.

The V gene is TRBV27, the J gene TRBJ2-2; D is undetermined. The CDR3 extends over 14 amino acids. Trimming removed 4 bases at V and 6 bases at J, with 12 bases between. The V gene's germline CDR1 is MNHEY and CDR2 SMNVEV (reference sequence). CDR3 in amino acids: CASSSLLSAGELFF. CDR3 DNA sequence: TGTGCCAGCAGTTCACTGCTGTCGGCCGGGGAGCTGTTTTTT.

The V call is TRBV5-6, the J call TRBJ1-2, with TRBD1 identical over 10 bases. The V gene's germline CDR1 is SGHDT and CDR2 YYEEEE. Losses at the gene ends were 5 bases for V and 7 bases for J; bases not matched to a gene: 5. The CDR3 is 13 amino acids. The DNA of the CDR3 is TGTGCCAGCAGGACAGGGGGCGTCGGTGGCTACACCTTC. It translates to CASRTGGVGGYTF. Complete variable domain (other parts from reference TRBV5-6 and TRBJ1-2): DAGVTQSPTHLIKTRGQQVTLRCSPKSGHDTVSWYQQALGQGPQFIFQYYEEEERQRGNFPDRFSGHQFPNYSSELNVNALLLGDSALYLCASRTGGVGGYTFGSGTRLTVV.

The chain employs TRBV5-1 and TRBJ2-1; the match to TRBD1 covers 10 bases. The germline V gene encodes CDR1 SGHRS and CDR2 YFSETQ. The length of the CDR3 is 16 residues. V shed 3 bases, J shed 4 bases, and the junction held 7 bases outside the gene matches. CDR3 residues: CASSSSAGQGYNEQFF. For the CDR3, the DNA is TGCGCCAGCAGCTCCTCAGCGGGACAGGGGTACAATGAGCAGTTCTTC.

This chain uses TRBV5-6 with TRBJ2-2; 10 nucleotides match TRBD2. Per germline, CDR1 SGHDT and CDR2 YYEEEE. J lost 5 bases, V lost 4 bases, and 8 bases had no gene match. CDR3 size: 16 residues. The CDR3 DNA reads as TGTGCCAGCAGCCCTCTAGCGGGAGCGAGAACCGGGGAGCTGTTTTTT. Protein: CASSPLAGARTGELFF.

The chain uses TRBV5-6 and TRBJ2-7; TRBD1 matches at 7 bases. The germline gives CDR1 SGHDT, CDR2 YYEEEE. V shed 2 bases and J 3 bases; nucleotides not matched to a gene: 5. This CDR3 is 14 amino acids long. The DNA for the CDR3 is TGTGCCAGCAGCTTCGTGGGACAGTTCTACGAGCAGTACTTC. Translation gives CASSFVGQFYEQYF.

CDR3 DNA: TGTGCCAGCAGCTGGGCCGGGACAGGGAACGAAAAACTGTTTTTT. The encoded protein is CASSWAGTGNEKLFF. The chain is built from TRBV5-4 and TRBJ1-4; 9 nucleotides agree with TRBD1. The CDR3 has 15 amino acids. In germline, CDR1 is SGHNT, CDR2 YYREEE (reference sequence). With V trimmed by 3 bases and J by 8 bases, 8 bases remained unmatched. The full variable domain, in which reference TRBV5-4 and TRBJ1-4 provide the parts outside the CDR3, is ETGVTQSPTHLIKTRGQQVTLRCSSQSGHNTVSWYQQALGQGPQFIFQYYREEENGRGNFPPRFSGLQFPNYSSELNVNALELDDSALYLCASSWAGTGNEKLFFGSGTQLSVL.

The chain recombines TRBV29-1 with TRBJ1-2; tentative D call: TRBD1 (6 bases). This CDR3 is 12 amino acids long. Trimming removed 1 base from V and 8 bases from J, with 11 bases in between. Germline CDR1 reads SQVTM; CDR2 reads ANQGSEA. The CDR3 spells CSVEAGVKGYTF. The CDR3 DNA reads as TGCAGCGTTGAAGCAGGGGTTAAGGGCTACACCTTC.

This chain uses TRBV5-1 with TRBJ2-7; D may be TRBD2 (6 bases). The CDR3 length is 16 residues. The V gene lost 0 bases and the J gene lost 7 bases, with 20 bases spanning the gap. The germline CDR1 and CDR2 sequences are SGHRS and YFSETQ. CDR3 DNA: TGCGCCAGCAGCTTGGGTTATCGGGGGAGCGTAGATGAGCAGTACTTC. Protein product: CASSLGYRGSVDEQYF.

The CDR3 nucleotides read TGTGCCTGGAGTGTACAGGGCGGTCAGCCCCAGCATTTT. It translates to CAWSVQGGQPQHF. The V gene is TRBV30, the J gene TRBJ1-5, with D possibly TRBD1 on 6 matching bases. Per germline, CDR1 GTSNPN and CDR2 SVGIG (reference sequence). The length of the CDR3 is 13 residues. Trimming cost V 0 bases and J 6 bases, with 9 bases left between them.

CDR3: CASSLAVFEREGWNEQFF. The CDR3 nucleotides read TGCGCCAGCAGCTTGGCCGTTTTCGAGCGGGAGGGGTGGAATGAGCAGTTCTTC. The chain couples TRBV5-1 to TRBJ2-1; 10 positions match TRBD2. CDR3 size: 18 residues. CDR1 and CDR2 (germline): SGHRS, YFSETQ. V dropped 0 bases and J dropped 7; count of bases not matched to a gene: 13.

This clone was detected only once. The chain links TRBV19 to TRBJ1-1; TRBD1 agrees at 8 bases. This CDR3 spans 13 amino acids. The V and J ends lost 8 bases and 0 bases, in that order; junction bases with no gene match: 2. CDR1 is LNHDA, CDR2 SQIVND, per germline (reference sequence). The CDR3 bases are TGTGCCAGTGGGGACAGGATGAACACTGAAGCTTTCTTT. This sequence encodes CASGDRMNTEAFF.

Points on this clone: Other DNA sequences from this sample encode an identical CDR3 as well. J is TRBJ2-5 and V is TRBV15; D is perhaps TRBD2 (7 bases). Germline CDR1 LNHNV, CDR2 YYDKDF (reference sequence). Deletions cut 1 base from V and 4 bases from J, with 10 bases between. The CDR3 length is 14 residues. The CDR3 reads CATSRGGGGETQYF. Written as DNA, the CDR3 is TGTGCCACCAGCAGAGGGGGAGGGGGAGAGACCCAGTACTTC.

This clone was observed a single time. The rearrangement joins TRBV6-6 to TRBJ2-7, with a possible D match to TRBD2 (5 bases). This CDR3 is 14 amino acids long. Germline CDR1 is MNHNY and CDR2 is SVGAGI (reference sequence). V lost 4 bases to trimming and J lost 9 bases, with 19 bases between them. The CDR3 DNA follows: TGTGCCAGCAGTTCCCTCGAGGGTTACAGTGTGCAGTACTTC. Amino acid sequence: CASSSLEGYSVQYF.

The V gene is TRBV2, the J gene TRBJ1-2; D is uncertain. Trimming took off 8 bases at V and 4 bases at J, with 14 bases between the two ends. The CDR3 consists of 13 residues. Looked up from germline, CDR1 is SNHLY and CDR2 is FYNNEI. The CDR3 region has the DNA TGTGCCAGCGCTACATCAGGTGGCTATGGCTACACCTTC. As protein: CASATSGGYGYTF.

CDR3: CASSLGQYNEKLFF. The CDR3, as DNA: TGCGCCAGCAGCTTGGGGCAGTACAATGAAAAACTGTTTTTT. V usage is TRBV5-1 and J usage is TRBJ1-4; no reliable D call. Per the germline V gene, CDR1 is SGHRS and CDR2 is YFSETQ. V shed 0 bases and J shed 5 bases, with 8 bases lying between them. This CDR3 is 14 amino acids long. The full variable domain, its missing parts supplied by reference TRBV5-1 and TRBJ1-4, is KAGVTQTPRYLIKTRGQQVTLSCSPISGHRSVSWYQQTPGQGLQFLFEYFSETQRNKGNFPGRFSGRQFSNSRSEMNVSTLELGDSALYLCASSLGQYNEKLFFGSGTQLSVL.